This TCR beta chain was obtained from a study of blood T cell repertoires in COVID-19. The CDR3 runs 15 residues. Germline V lookup: CDR1 SGHAT, CDR2 FQNNGV. V was pared by 5 bases and J by 3 bases, with 16 bases between. This clone was observed once. This table comes from immunoSEQ multiplex PCR, and its TCRdb copy is limited to in-frame clones, with some not included. Of 90,000 or so clones in the sample, 83% are singletons; the top ten hold approximately 10%. The V call is TRBV11-2, the J call TRBJ1-1, with D possibly being TRBD1 (5 bases). The receptor was isolated from a human donor in a cohort sampled during active COVID-19. Sequencing was done on a sample of peripheral blood. Written as DNA, the CDR3 is TGTGCCAGCAGCCCTTGGGGGGGGTGGGACACTGAAGCTTTCTTT. Translating it yields CASSPWGGWDTEAFF. Using reference TRBV11-2 and TRBJ1-1 for the parts outside the CDR3, the full variable domain is EAGVAQSPRYKIIEKRQSVAFWCNPISGHATLYWYQQILGQGPKLLIQFQNNGVVDDSQLPKDRFSAERLKGVDSTLKIQPAKLEDSAVYLCASSPWGGWDTEAFFGQGTRLTVV.